This T cell receptor beta chain was identified in a study of regulatory and conventional T cells in RAG deficiency. General study results and limits: Compared with controls, unique Treg TCR beta sequences dropped around 100-fold in Omenn syndrome and CID/AS. RAG-deficient patients showed markedly lower Shannon entropy and higher Simpson indices than control T-cell subsets.

A remark on this clone: Its antigen is undetermined.

Germline V gene data show CDR1 as SNHLY and CDR2 as FYNNEI. Between the trimmed V and J ends, which lost 6 bases and 0 bases, there was a span of 11 bases. This CDR3 comprises 15 residues. TCRdb keeps only in-frame clones here, not all; method: immunoSEQ multiplex PCR. The profile shows fewer than 35,000 clones, around nine tenths of them singletons. The same specimen was also included in a second study, on regulatory T cells. That publication notes: The PCR used 52 TRBV and 13 TRBJ primers.

The sample consisted of CD8+ T cells sorted from blood. The receptor's source is a human donor in good health. The chain employs TRBV2 and TRBJ1-4, with D hard to call. CDR3 sequence (DNA): TGTGCCAGCAGAGCCAGGTTTTCAACTAATGAAAAACTGTTTTTT. Its translation: CASRARFSTNEKLFF.